This T cell receptor beta chain was obtained from a study of cytomegalovirus exposure and HLA in healthy donors (dated by TCRdb to 2017 to 2019). About the investigation overall: An earlier analysis of approximately 590 of the donors reported roughly 300 Gb of sequence data and around 120 million unique TCR beta sequences from 150 million to 200 million T cells. An early release that covered 640 HLA-typed donors contained about 290 gigabases of sequencing data and 85 million to 100 million unique TCR sequences. Of the approximately 400 genotyped donors, approximately 82% fell in the genetic ancestry cluster associated with self-reported Caucasian donors. The study aimed to test whether signatures of past pathogen exposure could be identified by cataloging public T cell receptors. Using immunosequencing, the study profiled T cell repertoires from some 670 subjects and related those repertoires to cytomegalovirus serostatus. In addition to the first cohort of 500 to 850 subjects, a separate validation cohort of some 120 different subjects was used. To predict cytomegalovirus infection status, the study brought together high-throughput TCR immunosequencing, statistical association of individual TCRs with disease status, and machine learning. A later analysis re-examined previously published TCR beta repertoires from roughly 650 donors and added high-resolution HLA genotyping to investigate patterns of TCR occurrence. Rather than drawing on any new phenotypic data, the later analysis identified candidate immune exposures from TCR beta sequences and the way those sequences occurred across donors. An earlier analysis of fewer than 700 of the donors applied high-throughput TCR beta sequencing to assess whether each TCR beta V gene segment acted as functional or pseudogenic. Donor age, sex, ethnicity and CMV serostatus were collected together with the repertoire data. A later genetic analysis took genome-wide SNP genotypes for 398 of the 666 donors and used that subset as a discovery cohort. Every repertoire in the discovery cohort had been generated on one and the same sequencing platform. HLA typing included class I and class II loci at four-digit resolution. Typing coverage varied by locus: about 620-630 donors for A, B, C, DRB1 and DQB1; roughly 500 for DQA1; 606 for DPA1; 400 to 480 for DPB1. Roughly five DR-DQ haplotypes were treated as single units for association and clustering because of strong linkage in the cohort. Among around 400 genotyped donors of the cohort, an average of roughly 230,000 unique TCR beta nucleotide sequences was sequenced per donor, of which roughly 17% were non-productive. On the study overall, not on this receptor specifically: Some IMGT-functional V segments, including TRBV6-2 and TRBV6-3, could not be distinguished by the 87-base-pair reads and were therefore excluded. Linkage disequilibrium might explain the correlated functional status among segregating V segments, but an unknown experimental factor could not be excluded. V-gene and J-gene trimming of TCR beta chains was associated with a missense DCLRE1C variant in a later genetic analysis, and the association was replicated in an independent cohort. A further reported finding was that TCR beta sequences accurately predicted the HLA-A and HLA-B alleles for most subjects in the first cohort. A cluster of highly shared sequence variants was judged likely to represent a technical artifact of the sequencing pipeline. In this cohort, only TCR beta chains were sequenced, and detectable features were limited by the absence of alpha or paired-chain data. According to a later analysis, parvovirus B19, influenza, CMV and Epstein-Barr virus appeared linked to several top co-occurrence clusters. The classifier was reported to diagnose cytomegalovirus status with high specificity and sensitivity in both the original cohort and the validation cohort. A later genetic analysis reported fewer N-insertions in productive TCRs among donors in an Asian-associated ancestry cluster than the roughly 690-donor mean. HLA typing was unavailable for some donors at each locus, so association tests used only the typed subset. When HLA alleles, especially DR and DQ, strongly co-occurred, TCR associations were difficult to assign to individual alleles. In a later analysis, most CMV-associated TCR beta chains were found to appear HLA-restricted, with HLA associations seemingly driven largely by CMV exposure. The presence/absence analyses assumed that sequencing depth was roughly uniform across donors, and that assumption may not be true. Most TCR sequences were seen in very few donors, while some public TCRs were found in many individuals. The study gave a list of about 160 TCR beta chains associated with cytomegalovirus. Broadly in line with IMGT annotations, most TCR beta V segments showed up in productive rearrangements about 87% or about 30% of the time in an earlier analysis of roughly 590 of the donors. A later analysis found that HLA-associated TCR beta chains were more clonally expanded and had lower generation probabilities than equally common non-associated chains. Specific HLA alleles were associated with about 17,000 TCR beta sequences at a false discovery rate of 0.05 in a later analysis. CMV serostatus was the only immune exposure information available for the cohort. The authors suggested that the approach could potentially be extended to other disease states and immunological phenotypes. Because counts were too low, roughly 16 rarely observed V segments, including chromosome 9 orphons, were excluded from the earlier analysis of several hundred of the donors. In a later analysis, TCR association rates were found to vary across HLA loci, with the most associated TCRs seen for DRB1 alleles and the fewest for HLA-C alleles. A few of the identified cytomegalovirus-associated TCR beta chains were confirmed in vitro to be specific for cytomegalovirus antigens.

The cohort consisted of some 730 healthy bone marrow donors. At the time of sampling, all cohort members were nominally healthy, though unrecorded immune exposures were likely present. The donor was CMV seropositive and was included in the group of 250 to 350 seropositive cohort members. Every donor gave a peripheral blood sample, and the peripheral blood mononuclear cells from that sample were used for TCR beta sequencing. The Qiagen DNeasy Blood Extraction Kit was used to extract genomic DNA from the blood cell samples. The CDR3 has 15 amino acids, counting the end cysteine and phenylalanine. The CDR3 DNA has 45 bases and is translated from base 1. Looking up the germline V gene yields CDR1 MGHRA and CDR2 YSYEKL. V is clipped by 1 base and J by 5 bases, and the sequence between their germline boundaries is 15 bases long. The protocol used for the library was the immunoSEQ multiplex PCR assay. For the multiplex PCR, a mixture combining 60 forward primers for TCR Vbeta segments and 13 reverse primers for TCR Jbeta segments was used. A multiplex PCR assay on genomic DNA amplified the CDR3 region of rearranged TCR beta genes. The Illumina HiSeq System was used to sequence the amplified TCR beta libraries as 87-base-pair reads. In the authors' own workflow: A later analysis counted about 82 million unique TCR beta chains across the 500 to 850 repertoires, and 10 million to 12 million of these chains were shared by at least two donors. Raw reads were error-corrected and collapsed into unique sequences by a nearest-neighbor algorithm in which closely related sequences were merged to remove PCR and sequencing errors. V, D and J gene segments were assigned by aligning CDR3 sequences to IMGT reference sequences. Each retained sequence needed at least a six-nucleotide match to both a V gene segment and a J gene segment. A rearrangement counted as productive if the CDR3 had no stop codons and remained in frame with V and J, and every other rearrangement counted as non-productive. CDR3 was defined by IMGT convention, running from the second conserved V-encoded cysteine to the conserved J-encoded phenylalanine. The earlier analysis of 587 of the donors excluded sequences that lacked an unambiguous match to a single V gene segment. An earlier analysis of fewer than 750 of the donors called V segments functional above 56.7% productive rearrangements and segregating when the between-donor standard deviation exceeded 5%. A statistical classification framework was built for diagnosing cytomegalovirus status from the catalog of TCR beta chain sequences. A later analysis assigned V and J genes by comparing TCR nucleotide sequences with IMGT/GENE-DB human TR gene sequences. Using the TCRdist pipeline, a later analysis assigned CDR3 sequences along with most-parsimonious VDJ recombination scenarios. In a later analysis, each TCR beta chain was defined by its CDR3 amino acid sequence together with its V-gene family, and reads lacking a unique V-gene family were excluded. A later analysis removed 550 to 650 highly shared, low-generation-probability nucleotide sequences to deal with suspected cross-contamination and a sequencing artifact. For each public chain, a later analysis derived a clonal expansion index from normalized ranks of inferred template counts within each repertoire. Generation probabilities in a later analysis came from a VDJ recombination model fitted to out-of-frame rearrangements, and those results were checked against IGoR. A later analysis scored TCR-TCR, TCR-HLA and TCR-CMV co-occurrence with hypergeometric tests, applying a repertoire-size bias correction to TCR pairs. To estimate false discovery rates, a later analysis permuted the HLA or CMV assignments 20 times. In a later analysis, co-occurring TCRs were grouped using DBSCAN, and TCRdist sequence similarity was added for clustering within HLA-allele-positive subsets. Repertoires with fewer than 30,000 or more than 120,000 public chains, plus five repertoires with anomalous nucleotide sharing, were excluded from co-occurrence clustering. Drawn from immuneACCESS, this table holds only the in-frame rearrangements with V and J called that TCRdb kept. Clones are partly lost; checked studies trace under half to an unresolved V gene and leave the rest unexplained. Clone size and V and J calls were adopted from that table, with D and trimming inferred from the DNA. The sample table records under 250,000 clones; roughly 82% of these occur just once. The leading ten clones occupy about 6.4% of the sample.

For this clone: Its recognized antigen is unknown. Nothing much larger sits one base from this clone, and base qualities are not available.

The rearrangement combines TRBV4-1 with TRBJ2-7; a weak D assignment points to TRBD1 (6 bases agree). The origin of this receptor is a man aged 40-50 years in good health and CMV-seropositive. Sequenced sample: PBMCs. The CDR3 amino acid sequence is: CASSQGPGASHEQYF. The nucleotides read TGCGCCAGCAGCCAAGGGCCAGGGGCGAGCCACGAGCAGTACTTC.